This paragraph reports one T cell receptor beta chain. This sample was included in a study of blood T cell repertoires in COVID-19. TCRdb's table, derived via immunoSEQ multiplex PCR, lists solely in-frame clones and lacks some. The table has a few hundred thousand clones, 80% to 90% seen once. The sequenced sample consisted of PBMCs or T cells enriched from blood (not recorded which). The sequence came from a man in his thirties or forties who had recovered from COVID-19.

CDR3 nucleotides: TGCAGTGCTGGGCTGAGAGAGCAGTACTTC. It yields the protein CSAGLREQYF. The rearrangement joins TRBV20-1 to TRBJ2-7; unclear D gene. The CDR3 sequence is 10 residues long. Trimming left V 5 bases short and J 7 bases short, with 9 bases between. Per the germline V gene, CDR1 is DFQATT and CDR2 is SNEGSKA (reference sequence).